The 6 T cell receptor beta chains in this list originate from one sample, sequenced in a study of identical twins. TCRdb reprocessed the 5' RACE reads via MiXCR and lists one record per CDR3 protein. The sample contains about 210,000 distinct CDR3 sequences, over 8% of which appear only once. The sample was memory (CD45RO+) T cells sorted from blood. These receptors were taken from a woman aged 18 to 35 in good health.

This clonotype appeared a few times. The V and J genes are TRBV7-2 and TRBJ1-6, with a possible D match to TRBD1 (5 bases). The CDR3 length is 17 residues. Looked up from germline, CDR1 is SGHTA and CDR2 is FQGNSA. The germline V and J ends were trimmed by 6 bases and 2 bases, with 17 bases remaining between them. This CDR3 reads CASSFHQGNTYNSPLHF. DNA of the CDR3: TGTGCCAGCAGTTTTCACCAGGGTAACACCTATAATTCACCCCTCCACTTT. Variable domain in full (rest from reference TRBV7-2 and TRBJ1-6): GAGVSQSPSNKVTEKGKDVELRCDPISGHTALYWYRQSLGQGLEFLIYFQGNSAPDKSGLPSDRFSAERTGGSVSTLTIQRTQQEDSAVYLCASSFHQGNTYNSPLHFGNGTRLTVT.

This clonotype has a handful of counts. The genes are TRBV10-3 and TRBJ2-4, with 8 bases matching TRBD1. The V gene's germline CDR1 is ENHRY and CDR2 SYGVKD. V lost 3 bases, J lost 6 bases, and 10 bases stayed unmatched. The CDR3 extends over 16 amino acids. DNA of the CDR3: TGTGCCATCAGTGATGACCCAGGGGGCGCGAGAAACATTCAGTACTTC. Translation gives CAISDDPGGARNIQYF.

The CDR3 reads CSSTGGAGSTEAFF. The DNA for the CDR3 is TGCAGCTCGACAGGGGGCGCTGGTTCGACTGAAGCTTTCTTT. The chain joins TRBV29-1 to TRBJ1-1, with 10 nucleotides matching TRBD1. Germline trimming cut 8 bases from V and 5 bases from J; bases unmatched to any gene: 11. Germline CDR1 SQVTM, CDR2 ANQGSEA. CDR3 size: 14 residues.

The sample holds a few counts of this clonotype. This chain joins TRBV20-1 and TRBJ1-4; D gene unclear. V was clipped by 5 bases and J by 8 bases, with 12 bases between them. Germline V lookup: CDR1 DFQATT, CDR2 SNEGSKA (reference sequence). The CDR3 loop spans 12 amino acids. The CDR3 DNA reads TGCAGTGCTCAAGGGAATGGGGAAAAACTGTTTTTT. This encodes CSAQGNGEKLFF.

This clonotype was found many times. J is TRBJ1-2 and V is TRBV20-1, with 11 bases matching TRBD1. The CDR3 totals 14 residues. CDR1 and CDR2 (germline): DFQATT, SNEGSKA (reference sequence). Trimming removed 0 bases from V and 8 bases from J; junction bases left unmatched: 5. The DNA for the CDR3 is TGCAGTGCTAGAGAGGCCGGGACAGGGGGAGGCTACACCTTC. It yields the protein CSAREAGTGGGYTF.

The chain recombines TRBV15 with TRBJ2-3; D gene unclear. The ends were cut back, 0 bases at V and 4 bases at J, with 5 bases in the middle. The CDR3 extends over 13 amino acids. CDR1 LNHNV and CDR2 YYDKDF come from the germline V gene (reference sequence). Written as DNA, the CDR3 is TGTGCCACCAGCAGAGATCGCCCAGATACGCAGTATTTT. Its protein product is CATSRDRPDTQYF.